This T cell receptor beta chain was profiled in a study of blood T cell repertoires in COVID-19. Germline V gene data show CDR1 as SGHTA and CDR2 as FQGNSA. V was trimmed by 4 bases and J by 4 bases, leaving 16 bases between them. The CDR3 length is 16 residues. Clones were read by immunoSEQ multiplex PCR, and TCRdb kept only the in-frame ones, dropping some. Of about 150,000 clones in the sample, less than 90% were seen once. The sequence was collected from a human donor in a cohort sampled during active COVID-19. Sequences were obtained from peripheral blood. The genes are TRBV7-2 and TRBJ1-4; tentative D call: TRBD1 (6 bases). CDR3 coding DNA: TGTGCCAGCAGCTCCCCCGGGACACAGTATAATGAAAAACTGTTTTTT. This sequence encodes CASSSPGTQYNEKLFF.